These 27 T cell receptor beta chains originate from one sample sequenced in a study of shared clonotypes between healthy human individuals. Sequencing was performed with immunoSEQ multiplex PCR; in TCRdb, only in-frame clones are kept and a portion is missing. The sample lists 2 million to 2.5 million clones, more than 80% occurring once. What was sequenced was naive CD4+ T cells from PBMCs. Sample subset: CD45RA+ positively selected. The origin of the receptors is a man younger than 35 in good health. Some clones in this sample may be carry-over from other donors' samples.

V usage is TRBV5-1 and J usage is TRBJ2-7, with 10 positions matching TRBD1. The CDR3 is made up of 14 amino acids. Germline V gives CDR1 SGHRS, CDR2 YFSETQ. Trimming took 2 bases from V and 3 from J; bases not matched to a gene: 2. The CDR3 here is CASSFGTGDYEQYF. The CDR3 DNA follows: TGCGCCAGCAGCTTCGGGACAGGGGACTACGAGCAGTACTTC.

The CDR3 sequence: CASSLVTAYEQYF. The DNA for the CDR3 is TGTGCCAGCAGTTTGGTTACCGCATACGAGCAGTACTTC. The chain combines TRBV28 with TRBJ2-7, with D hard to call. CDR1 and CDR2 (germline): MDHEN, SYDVKM. V lost 3 bases and J 4 bases, leaving 10 bases between the germline ends. This CDR3 contains 13 residues.

This clone has a single count. V gene TRBV19 combines with J gene TRBJ2-2; TRBD2 aligns across 13 bases. CDR3 size: 16 residues. The trim removed 6 bases at V and 5 bases at J, leaving 6 bases unmatched. Germline CDR1 LNHDA, CDR2 SQIVND (reference sequence). CDR3 protein: CASSTSGRAGTGELFF. CDR3 DNA sequence: TGTGCCAGTAGCACTAGCGGGAGGGCCGGGACCGGGGAGCTGTTTTTT.

The chain joins TRBV30 to TRBJ2-2; a weak D match, TRBD1 (6 bases). CDR3 size: 13 residues. The V end lost 2 bases, the J end lost 6 bases, and 10 bases lay between the germline ends. Germline V CDR1 and CDR2: GTSNPN, SVGIG (reference sequence). This CDR3 is CAWSRQDPGELFF. The CDR3 DNA reads TGTGCCTGGAGTAGACAGGATCCCGGGGAGCTGTTTTTT.

The V and J genes are TRBV7-9 and TRBJ1-2; 8 positions agree with TRBD1. After removal of 5 bases from V and 7 bases from J, the junction contained 12 bases not matched to a gene. Germline V gene data show CDR1 as SEHNR and CDR2 as FQNEAQ (reference sequence). The CDR3 length is 15 residues. The CDR3 nucleotides read TGTGCCAGCAGCGCACGCGGGACAGGCAAAGGTGGCTACACCTTC. It yields the protein CASSARGTGKGGYTF.

The J gene is TRBJ2-1, the V gene TRBV2; D unclear. CDR1 and CDR2 from the germline V gene are SNHLY and FYNNEI. Trimming took 1 base from V and 15 from J, leaving 13 bases between them. This CDR3 comprises 12 residues. The CDR3 here is CASSEGELRGFF. In nucleotides, the CDR3 is TGTGCCAGCAGTGAAGGCGAGTTGAGAGGGTTCTTC.

V usage is TRBV6-5 and J usage is TRBJ1-4; D is undetermined. V was trimmed by 3 bases and J by 8 bases, leaving 13 bases between them. The CDR3 extends over 14 amino acids. Germline assignment: CDR1 MNHEY and CDR2 SVGAGI. CDR3 protein: CASSYNRRSEKLFF. In nucleotides, the CDR3 is TGTGCCAGCAGTTATAATAGAAGGAGCGAAAAACTGTTTTTT.

The chain couples TRBV6-5 to TRBJ2-5, with TRBD2 identical over 14 bases. J lost 4 bases, V lost 6 bases, and 4 bases had no gene match. The CDR3 has 15 amino acids. Per germline, CDR1 MNHEY and CDR2 SVGAGI. The CDR3 spells CASRRTSGRLETQYF. The CDR3 nucleotides read TGTGCCAGCAGGCGGACTAGCGGGAGGTTAGAGACCCAGTACTTC.

The chain recombines TRBV7-9 with TRBJ2-2, with D hard to call. V shed 2 bases and J shed 1 base, with 8 bases lying between them. This CDR3 spans 15 amino acids. The germline gives CDR1 SEHNR, CDR2 FQNEAQ (reference sequence). The chain's CDR3 is CASSLQTVNTGELFF. The CDR3 nucleotides are TGTGCCAGCAGCTTACAAACGGTGAACACCGGGGAGCTGTTTTTT. The full variable domain, in which reference TRBV7-9 and TRBJ2-2 provide the parts outside the CDR3, is DTGVSQNPRHKITKRGQNVTFRCDPISEHNRLYWYRQTLGQGPEFLTYFQNEAQLEKSRLLSDRFSAERPKGSFSTLEIQRTEQGDSAMYLCASSLQTVNTGELFFGEGSRLTVL.

This sequence joins TRBV15 and TRBJ1-4; no clear D gene. The CDR3 spans 17 residues. Deletions cut 3 bases from V and 4 bases from J, with 18 bases between. CDR1 is LNHNV and CDR2 is YYDKDF in the germline V gene (reference sequence). The CDR3 sequence: CATSRTAGPGNNEKLFF. The CDR3 nucleotides are TGTGCCACCAGCAGGACGGCGGGTCCAGGCAATAATGAAAAACTGTTTTTT.

The CDR3 is CASSSGRGGRVADTQYF. The CDR3 DNA reads TGTGCCAGCAGCTCCGGAAGGGGCGGGAGGGTCGCAGATACGCAGTATTTT. V usage is TRBV9 and J usage is TRBJ2-3; 9 nucleotides line up with TRBD2. The trim removed 4 bases at V and 4 bases at J, leaving 13 bases unmatched. The CDR3 is 17 amino acids. Germline CDR1 SGDLS, CDR2 YYNGEE.

This rearrangement joins TRBV18 to TRBJ1-1; a weak D match, TRBD1 (5 bases). The CDR3 loop spans 15 amino acids. The germline CDR1 and CDR2 sequences are KGHSH and LQKENI. V was cut by 6 bases and J by 2 bases, with 16 bases left in between. The CDR3 nucleotides read TGTGCCAGCTCCCCTATACAGGTAGACAACACTGAAGCTTTCTTT. This gives the protein CASSPIQVDNTEAFF.

This chain uses TRBV5-4 with TRBJ2-3, with unresolved D. The CDR3 is made up of 15 amino acids. The V gene lost 0 bases and the J gene lost 5 bases, with 13 bases spanning the gap. Germline lookup yields CDR1 SGHNT and CDR2 YYREEE (reference sequence). The CDR3 DNA is TGTGCCAGCAGCTTGGTTGGGTCGATGGGAGATACGCAGTATTTT. This translates into CASSLVGSMGDTQYF.

This clone appeared a single time. The chain joins TRBV4-3 to TRBJ2-7; TRBD2 is a possible D gene (6 bases). Trimming removed 0 bases at V and 5 bases at J, with 23 bases between. The CDR3 has 18 residues. CDR1 is LGHNA and CDR2 is YSLEER in the germline V gene. The CDR3 sequence is CASSQEGARGGIVDEQYF. As DNA, the CDR3 is TGCGCCAGCAGCCAAGAAGGAGCGCGGGGTGGCATTGTCGACGAGCAGTACTTC.

This chain links TRBV18 with TRBJ1-2, with 9 positions matching TRBD1. Germline CDR1 reads KGHSH; CDR2 reads LQKENI. The CDR3 spans 15 residues. The junction had 7 bases not matched to a gene; V was cut back by 1 base and J by 7 bases. CDR3 bases: TGTGCCAGCTCACCACTCGCACAGGGGGCGAGTGGCTACACCTTC. It encodes CASSPLAQGASGYTF.

In this sample, this clone turned up a few times. The genes are TRBV5-5 and TRBJ1-5; TRBD1 might be the D (5 bases). This CDR3 is built from 15 residues. CDR1 SGHKS and CDR2 YYEKEE come from the germline V gene (reference sequence). Trimming took off 2 bases at V and 2 bases at J, with 11 bases between the two ends. The CDR3 DNA reads TGTGCCAGCAGCTTTACTCCCAGGGGCAATCAGCCCCAGCATTTT. This translates into CASSFTPRGNQPQHF.

Of note for this clone: Distinct nucleotide sequences in the sample also encode this CDR3. The CDR3 nucleotides read TGTGCCAGCTCACCGGACAGGGATACTGAAGCTTTCTTT. Translated: CASSPDRDTEAFF. The rearrangement joins TRBV18 to TRBJ1-1; 8 bases are a match to TRBD1. V lost 3 bases to trimming and J lost 5 bases; unmatched junction nucleotides: 2. This CDR3 region has 13 residues. Germline V lookup: CDR1 KGHSH, CDR2 LQKENI. Full variable domain (remainder filled in from reference TRBV18 and TRBJ1-1): NAGVMQNPRHLVRRRGQEARLRCSPMKGHSHVYWYRQLPEEGLKFMVYLQKENIIDESGMPKERFSAEFPKEGPSILRIQQVVRGDSAAYFCASSPDRDTEAFFGQGTRLTVV.

The chain carries TRBV6-4 and TRBJ2-1; 12 bases are a match to TRBD2. The germline CDR1 and CDR2 sequences are MRHNA and SNTAGT. Trimming cost V 2 bases and J 0 bases; bases outside gene matches: 8. This CDR3 region has 19 residues. CDR3 sequence reads: CASSDPRLAGVPSYNEQFF. Here the CDR3 DNA reads TGTGCCAGCAGTGACCCCCGACTAGCGGGAGTCCCCTCCTACAATGAGCAGTTCTTC.

This sequence joins TRBV28 and TRBJ1-5; 9 bases line up with TRBD1. This CDR3 comprises 16 residues. V gave up 10 bases and J gave up 4 bases; unmatched junction bases: 14. Per the germline V gene, CDR1 is MDHEN and CDR2 is SYDVKM. The CDR3 DNA reads TGTGCCACAACCCTAATACCCGGGACAGGGAATCAGCCCCAGCATTTT. Its translation is CATTLIPGTGNQPQHF.

The chain employs TRBV7-3 and TRBJ2-7, with 10 bases lining up with TRBD2. Germline CDR1 is SGHTA and CDR2 is FQGTGA. The CDR3 has 15 amino acids. V lost 3 bases, J lost 1 base, and 3 bases stayed unmatched. The CDR3 DNA reads as TGTGCCAGCAGCTTCCTAGCGGGGGAATCCTACGAGCAGTACTTC. It is translated as CASSFLAGESYEQYF.

This chain uses TRBV2 with TRBJ1-4; 7 bases are a match to TRBD1. The CDR3 consists of 13 residues. Germline assignment: CDR1 SNHLY and CDR2 FYNNEI. The V gene end was trimmed by 7 bases and the J gene end by 3 bases; junction bases not matched to a gene: 2. CDR3 in DNA: TGTGCCAGCATAGGGACAGCTAATGAAAAACTGTTTTTT. This encodes CASIGTANEKLFF.

The rearrangement links TRBV21-1 to TRBJ2-2. TRBV21-1 is given as a pseudogene. This CDR3 is 19 amino acids long. The chain's CDR3 is CASRDKAGDVKSGTGELFF. In DNA form, the CDR3 reads TGTGCCAGCAGGGATAAGGCAGGAGACGTAAAGAGTGGGACCGGGGAGCTGTTTTTT.

This chain's CDR3 is CASSLEWTSIYNEQFF. As DNA, the CDR3 is TGCGCCAGCAGCTTGGAGTGGACTAGCATCTACAATGAGCAGTTCTTC. J is TRBJ2-1 and V is TRBV5-1; 8 bases are a match to TRBD2. Germline V gives CDR1 SGHRS, CDR2 YFSETQ. The CDR3 is 16 amino acids. V lost 0 bases and J lost 3; bases outside the gene matches: 5.

Of note for this clone: Other DNA sequences of this sample code for an identical CDR3. J is TRBJ2-1 and V is TRBV7-3; D is possibly TRBD1 (6 bases). Germline V lookup: CDR1 SGHTA, CDR2 FQGTGA. The ends were cut back, 5 bases at V and 4 bases at J, with 12 bases in the middle. This CDR3 contains 14 residues. CDR3 protein: CASSPRGQYNEQFF. CDR3 bases: TGTGCCAGCAGCCCACGCGGACAGTACAATGAGCAGTTCTTC. Full variable domain (outside the CDR3, taken from reference TRBV7-3 and TRBJ2-1): GAGVSQTPSNKVTEKGKYVELRCDPISGHTALYWYRQSLGQGPEFLIYFQGTGAADDSGLPNDRFFAVRPEGSVSTLKIQRTERGDSAVYLCASSPRGQYNEQFFGPGTRLTVL.

J is TRBJ1-2 and V is TRBV19; TRBD1 aligns across 8 bases. The germline V gene has CDR1 LNHDA and CDR2 SQIVND (reference sequence). The J segment lost 6 bases and the V segment lost 8 bases, leaving 5 bases of the junction unmatched. The CDR3 spans 12 residues. This CDR3 reads CASYRGENGYTF. Written as DNA, the CDR3 is TGTGCCAGTTACAGGGGGGAAAATGGCTACACCTTC.

This clone is a singleton in its sample. The chain has TRBV9 and TRBJ2-7, with D unresolved. CDR3 length: 14 amino acids. Germline CDR1 is SGDLS and CDR2 is YYNGEE. Between the trimmed V and J ends, which lost 3 bases and 6 bases, there was a span of 16 bases. The CDR3 DNA follows: TGTGCCAGCAGCGCCACCCCTCGGGTGGGCGAGCAGTACTTC. This gives the protein CASSATPRVGEQYF. Full variable domain (outside the CDR3, taken from reference TRBV9 and TRBJ2-7): DSGVTQTPKHLITATGQRVTLRCSPRSGDLSVYWYQQSLDQGLQFLIQYYNGEERAKGNILERFSAQQFPDLHSELNLSSLELGDSALYFCASSATPRVGEQYFGPGTRLTVT.

The genes are TRBV19 and TRBJ2-6; 8 bases agree with TRBD1. The CDR3 is made up of 18 amino acids. The germline V gene has CDR1 LNHDA and CDR2 SQIVND (reference sequence). V lost 5 bases, J lost 0 bases, and 9 bases stayed unmatched. Here the CDR3 reads CASSPLQGVVSGANVLTF. The CDR3 nucleotides are TGTGCCAGTAGTCCGCTACAGGGGGTGGTCTCTGGGGCCAACGTCCTGACTTTC.